This T cell receptor beta chain stems from a study of blood T cell repertoires in COVID-19 (dated by TCRdb to the early 2020s). Study-wide context: Collaborator samples came from the United States, Italy and Spain and covered acute and convalescent phases of COVID-19. The material from the prospective study consisted of cDNA or gDNA derived from T cells, B-cell-depleted T cells, or PBMCs. The repertoires were released in a freely available public database meant as a resource for research on the immune response to SARS-CoV-2. The dataset comprised deeply sampled blood TCRbeta repertoires from subjects exposed to, actively infected with, or recovered from COVID-19. Sample metadata almost always included a de-identified subject ID, COVID-19 status, age in years and sex. Where HLA class I and class II types were available, the types were taken from metadata supplied by the sample provider, not from assay-based typing. Samples were obtained from the ongoing ImmuneRACE study (first 160 participants) and from about 1,300 subjects provided by 6 global collaborators. Study-wide conclusions, independent of this receptor: How much clinical and demographic metadata was included differed by source and by participant, and the metadata was provided uncurated.

Trimming takes 2 bases off V and 7 bases off J; junction bases not matched to a gene: 12. The CDR3 goes from the cysteine to the phenylalanine over 17 residues. Solely the CDR3 DNA is kept, with 51 bases framed from the first base. CDR1 is given as SGHNT and CDR2 as YYREEE, both from the germline V gene (reference sequence). The immunoSEQ Assay, a bias-controlled multiplex PCR, was used to amplify TCRbeta CDR3 regions from genomic DNA. The paper's processing steps were these. Nucleated cell counts per sample were estimated from amplification of reference gene primers within the assay. Sequence reads were collapsed and filtered to measure the absolute abundance of every unique TCRbeta CDR3 rearrangement. For each sample, productive Simpson clonality was calculated by taking the square root of Simpson's diversity index across productive rearrangements. The table was pulled from immuneACCESS by TCRdb, which kept in-frame rearrangements only. Such tables lose some clones; where checked, under half of the loss comes from unresolved V genes, and the rest has no known cause. The D gene and trimming were derived from the DNA, and the V and J assignments and clone size from that table. The sample profile shows about 230,000 clones; 65% to 90% of them were found once. The ten largest clonotypes hold around 7.2% of the sample.

Whole blood was collected in K2EDTA tubes by collaborating institutions according to the institutions' own protocols. For TCRbeta analysis, collaborators shipped samples in one of three forms: frozen whole blood, isolated PBMCs, or DNA extracted from either of those sample types. Details on this clone: Its target antigen remains unknown. No qualities accompany the bases; no much larger clone lies one base away.

The receptor chain draws on TRBV5-4 and TRBJ1-6; 7 bases in the junction line up with TRBD1. The receptor's source is a woman between 50 and 59 years old with acute or convalescent COVID-19. The specimen sequenced was peripheral blood. The DNA sequence follows: TGTGCCAGCAGCTTTTACAGAGGGGGCGCGGGCAATTCACCCCTCCACTTT. This translates into CASSFYRGGAGNSPLHF.